Each of the 19 T cell receptor beta chains below was sequenced from the same sample in a study of blood T cell repertoires in COVID-19 (dated by TCRdb to between 2020 and 2021). The library was generated by the immunoSEQ multiplex PCR assay. Held by TCRdb, this immuneACCESS table contains in-frame sequences only and omits some clones. Under half of the omission traces to an unresolved V gene where checked; the cause of the rest is unknown. The sample table contains roughly 38,000 clones; only one count was recorded for around 84% of them. The ten largest make up roughly three fifths of the sample. The specimen sequenced was peripheral blood. Every receptor here comes from a man aged 65-85 years with acute or convalescent COVID-19.

The sample holds one count of this clone. J is TRBJ1-4 and V is TRBV30; tentatively, D is TRBD1 (5 bases). From germline, CDR1 is GTSNPN and CDR2 SVGIG (reference sequence). The CDR3 has 14 residues. Trimming took 4 bases from V and 5 from J, leaving 14 bases between them. The CDR3 loop is CAWTGGVRNEKLFF. The CDR3 nucleotides read TGTGCCTGGACTGGGGGGGTCCGGAATGAAAAACTGTTTTTT.

This chain connects TRBV4-3 to TRBJ2-3; TRBD1 is a possible D gene (6 bases). The V gene's germline CDR1 is LGHNA and CDR2 YSLEER. Trimming cost V 5 bases and J 3 bases, with 18 bases left between them. The CDR3 length is 16 residues. CDR3 nucleotides: TGCGCCAGCAGCTATGGGACACAATCCAGAACAGATACGCAGTATTTT. Protein sequence: CASSYGTQSRTDTQYF.

J is TRBJ2-5 and V is TRBV7-3; possible D gene TRBD1, 6 bases. The CDR3 loop spans 15 amino acids. Germline values: CDR1 SGHTA, CDR2 FQGTGA. The V end was cut by 2 bases, the J end by 5 bases, with 15 bases between. CDR3 coding DNA: TGTGCCAGCAGCTTAGGGTACAGGGACATGGAGACCCAGTACTTC. Translating gives CASSLGYRDMETQYF. Variable domain in full (rest from reference TRBV7-3 and TRBJ2-5): GAGVSQTPSNKVTEKGKYVELRCDPISGHTALYWYRQSLGQGPEFLIYFQGTGAADDSGLPNDRFFAVRPEGSVSTLKIQRTERGDSAVYLCASSLGYRDMETQYFGPGTRLLVL.

The chain uses TRBV15 and TRBJ2-3; 8 positions match TRBD1. CDR3 size: 15 residues. Trimming removed 5 bases from V and 2 bases from J; junction bases left unmatched: 6. Germline CDR1 LNHNV, CDR2 YYDKDF (reference sequence). This chain's CDR3 is CATSPRDRPTDTQYF. The CDR3 region has the DNA TGTGCCACCAGCCCCCGGGACAGGCCCACAGATACGCAGTATTTT. The full variable domain, completed using reference TRBV15 and TRBJ2-3, is DAMVIQNPRYQVTQFGKPVTLSCSQTLNHNVMYWYQQKSSQAPKLLFHYYDKDFNNEADTPDNFQSRRPNTSFCFLDIRSPGLGDTAMYLCATSPRDRPTDTQYFGPGTRLTVL.

The rearrangement uses TRBV7-2 and TRBJ1-2; D ambiguous. The CDR3 spans 15 residues. V was pared by 0 bases and J by 4 bases, with 12 bases between. Looked up from germline, CDR1 is SGHTA and CDR2 is FQGNSA. The CDR3 loop is CASSLAGRLGYGYTF. The CDR3 DNA sequence: TGTGCCAGCAGCTTAGCGGGGAGGCTGGGCTATGGCTACACCTTC.

The chain is built from TRBV12-5 and TRBJ1-5; no definite D call. The V gene lost 3 bases and the J gene lost 6 bases, with 9 bases spanning the gap. From germline, CDR1 is LGHNT and CDR2 FRNRAP. This CDR3 has 13 amino acids. CDR3 sequence: CASGFDLSQPQHF. The CDR3 DNA is TGTGCTAGTGGTTTTGACTTAAGTCAGCCCCAGCATTTT.

The chain's CDR3 is CAWSTQGGAGGSFF. Written as DNA, the CDR3 is TGTGCCTGGAGTACTCAAGGGGGTGCAGGGGGAAGCTTCTTC. The chain has TRBV30 and TRBJ2-1, with 7 bases lining up with TRBD1. This CDR3 has 14 amino acids. Per the germline V gene, CDR1 is GTSNPN and CDR2 is SVGIG (reference sequence). Unmatched junction bases numbered 17, after V lost 2 bases and J lost 16 bases.

CDR3 protein: CASSWREGRYEQYF. As DNA, the CDR3 is TGTGCCAGCAGTTGGCGGGAGGGCCGGTACGAGCAGTACTTC. V usage is TRBV28 and J usage is TRBJ2-7, with 9 positions matching TRBD2. CDR3 length equals 14 residues. Germline CDR1 is MDHEN and CDR2 is SYDVKM. Trimming removed 4 bases from V and 4 bases from J; junction bases left unmatched: 5.

The rearrangement joins TRBV6-5 to TRBJ2-7, with a tentative D call TRBD2 (6 bases). The CDR3 is 13 residues long. V was cut by 0 bases and J by 4 bases, with 7 bases left in between. Germline-derived CDR1 and CDR2 are MNHEY and SVGAGI. CDR3 sequence: CASSYSRGYEQYF. CDR3 in DNA: TGTGCCAGCAGTTACTCTCGGGGGTACGAGCAGTACTTC.

This clone appeared a single time. This chain connects TRBV19 to TRBJ1-5; D may be TRBD1 (6 bases). The CDR3 covers 14 residues. CDR1 LNHDA and CDR2 SQIVND come from the germline V gene (reference sequence). The V and J ends lost 4 bases and 3 bases respectively, with 10 bases between them. DNA for the CDR3: TGTGCCAGTAGTACGGACAGTGTCAATCAGCCCCAGCATTTT. Translating it yields CASSTDSVNQPQHF.

This clone showed up just once. The rearrangement links TRBV19 to TRBJ1-5, with TRBD1 as a possible D gene (6 bases). CDR3 length: 17 amino acids. The ends were cut back, 0 bases at V and 6 bases at J, with 18 bases in the middle. Germline lookup yields CDR1 LNHDA and CDR2 SQIVND (reference sequence). The CDR3 is CASSIDRRGGEGQPQHF. The CDR3 nucleotides are TGTGCCAGTAGTATAGATCGGAGGGGGGGTGAAGGTCAGCCCCAGCATTTT.

The chain uses TRBV19 and TRBJ2-1; 9 nucleotides align to TRBD2. CDR1 is LNHDA and CDR2 is SQIVND in the germline V gene (reference sequence). This CDR3 has 15 residues. V was pared by 3 bases and J by 0 bases, with 0 bases of the junction left unmatched. For the CDR3, the DNA is TGTGCCAGTAGTATGACTAGCGGCTCCTACAATGAGCAGTTCTTC. Its translation is CASSMTSGSYNEQFF. Full variable domain (outside the CDR3, taken from reference TRBV19 and TRBJ2-1): DGGITQSPKYLFRKEGQNVTLSCEQNLNHDAMYWYRQDPGQGLRLIYYSQIVNDFQKGDIAEGYSVSREKKESFPLTVTSAQKNPTAFYLCASSMTSGSYNEQFFGPGTRLTVL.

Here the CDR3 DNA reads TGCAGTGCTAGTATTAACGGGGGAGGTGGGGCCAACGTCCTGACTTTC. It codes for CSASINGGGGANVLTF. J is TRBJ2-6 and V is TRBV20-1; weak D call: TRBD2 (6 bases). This CDR3 is built from 16 residues. V was pared by 3 bases and J by 3 bases, with 15 bases between. CDR1 and CDR2 from the germline V gene are DFQATT and SNEGSKA (reference sequence).

The table lists this clone with a few counts. J is TRBJ2-7 and V is TRBV27; tentatively, D is TRBD2 (5 bases). The CDR3 covers 16 residues. Trimming removed 3 bases from V and 6 bases from J, with 21 bases in between. CDR1 MNHEY and CDR2 SMNVEV come from the germline V gene (reference sequence). CDR3 nucleotide sequence: TGTGCCAGCAGTTTGATCGAATGGCGAGGGCCGGGCGAGCAGTACTTC. Its translation is CASSLIEWRGPGEQYF.

This clone showed up just a few times. Within the sample, other DNA sequences also encode this same CDR3. The chain links TRBV19 to TRBJ1-1, with D possibly matching TRBD1 (5 bases). The V and J ends lost 2 bases and 5 bases respectively, with 6 bases between them. This CDR3 has 12 residues. The germline V gene encodes CDR1 LNHDA and CDR2 SQIVND (reference sequence). CDR3 protein: CASSIRGTEAFF. The DNA of the CDR3 is TGTGCCAGTAGTATAAGGGGTACTGAAGCTTTCTTT. The full variable domain, completed using reference TRBV19 and TRBJ1-1, is DGGITQSPKYLFRKEGQNVTLSCEQNLNHDAMYWYRQDPGQGLRLIYYSQIVNDFQKGDIAEGYSVSREKKESFPLTVTSAQKNPTAFYLCASSIRGTEAFFGQGTRLTVV.

A few counts support this clone. The V call is TRBV19, the J call TRBJ2-2; the D is unclear. V lost 3 bases, J lost 3 bases, and 8 bases lay in between. The CDR3 runs to 14 residues. Per germline, CDR1 LNHDA and CDR2 SQIVND (reference sequence). This CDR3 is CASSINFYTGELFF. CDR3 DNA sequence: TGTGCCAGTAGTATTAATTTTTACACCGGGGAGCTGTTTTTT.

This clone was observed a single time. This chain uses TRBV12-5 with TRBJ2-2; maybe TRBD1 (5 bases). The CDR3 length is 16 residues. Germline CDR1 is LGHNT and CDR2 is FRNRAP. The V gene lost 6 bases and the J gene lost 1 base, with 15 bases spanning the gap. The CDR3 sequence is CASGSTRQWNTGELFF. CDR3 in DNA: TGTGCTAGTGGGTCGACCCGACAGTGGAACACCGGGGAGCTGTTTTTT.

This sequence joins TRBV5-8 and TRBJ2-3; tentatively, D is TRBD2 (5 bases). Germline assignment: CDR1 SGHTS and CDR2 YDEGEE. V was cut by 7 bases and J by 10 bases, with 16 bases left in between. This CDR3 has 12 residues. The CDR3 spells CASRIGVSPQYF. Written as DNA, the CDR3 is TGTGCCAGCCGGATCGGGGTGTCTCCGCAGTATTTT.

This chain uses TRBV2 with TRBJ1-1; 8 bases line up with TRBD1. After removal of 7 bases from V and 7 bases from J, the junction contained 17 bases not matched to a gene. Germline V gene lookup returns CDR1 SNHLY and CDR2 FYNNEI. The CDR3 is 16 residues long. In DNA form, the CDR3 reads TGTGCCAGCACGAGAGACAGGGGTAGTAGGGGGTTTGAAGCTTTCTTT. Protein sequence: CASTRDRGSRGFEAFF.